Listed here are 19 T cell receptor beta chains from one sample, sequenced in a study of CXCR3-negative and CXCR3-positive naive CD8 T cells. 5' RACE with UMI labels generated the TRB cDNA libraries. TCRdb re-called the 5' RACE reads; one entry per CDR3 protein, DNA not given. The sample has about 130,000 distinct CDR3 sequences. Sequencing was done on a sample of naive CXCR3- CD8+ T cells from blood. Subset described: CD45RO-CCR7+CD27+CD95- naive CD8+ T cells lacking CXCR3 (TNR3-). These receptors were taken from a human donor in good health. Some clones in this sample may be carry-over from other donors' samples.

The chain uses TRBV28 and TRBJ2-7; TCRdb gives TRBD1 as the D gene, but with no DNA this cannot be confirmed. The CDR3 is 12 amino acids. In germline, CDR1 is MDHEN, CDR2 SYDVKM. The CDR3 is CASSLWGTEQYF.

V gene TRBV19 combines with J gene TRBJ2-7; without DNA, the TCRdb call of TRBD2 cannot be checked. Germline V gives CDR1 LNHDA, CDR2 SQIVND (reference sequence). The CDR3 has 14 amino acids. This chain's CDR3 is CASRTSGSSYEQYF.

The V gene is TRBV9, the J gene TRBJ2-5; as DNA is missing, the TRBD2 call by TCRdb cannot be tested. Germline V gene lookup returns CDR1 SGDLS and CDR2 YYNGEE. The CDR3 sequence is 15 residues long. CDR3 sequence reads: CASSASGRMAETQYF. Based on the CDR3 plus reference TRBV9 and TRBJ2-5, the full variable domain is DSGVTQTPKHLITATGQRVTLRCSPRSGDLSVYWYQQSLDQGLQFLIQYYNGEERAKGNILERFSAQQFPDLHSELNLSSLELGDSALYFCASSASGRMAETQYFGPGTRLLVL.

The CDR3 sequence is CASSLQAGGPPDTQYF. The V and J genes are TRBV4-2 and TRBJ2-3; lacking DNA, the TRBD2 call made by TCRdb goes unchecked. The CDR3 consists of 16 residues. Germline lookup yields CDR1 LGHNA and CDR2 YNFKEQ.

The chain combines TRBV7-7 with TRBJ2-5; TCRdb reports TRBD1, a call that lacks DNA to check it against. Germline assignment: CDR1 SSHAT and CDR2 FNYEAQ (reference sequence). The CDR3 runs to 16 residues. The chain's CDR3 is CASSSNRQGGLETQYF.

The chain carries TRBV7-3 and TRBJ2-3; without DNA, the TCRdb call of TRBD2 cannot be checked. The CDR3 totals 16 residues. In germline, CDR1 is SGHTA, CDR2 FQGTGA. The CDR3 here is CASSFLTGGPVDTQYF.

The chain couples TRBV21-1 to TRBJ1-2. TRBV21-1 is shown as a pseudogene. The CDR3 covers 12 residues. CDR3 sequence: CASSSQQNGYTF.

The CDR3 sequence is CASSDRSGGWDVLGQETQYF. The gene calls are TRBV25-1 and TRBJ2-5; there is no DNA to check the TCRdb D call of TRBD1. This CDR3 spans 20 amino acids. The germline V gene encodes CDR1 MGHDK and CDR2 SYGVNS.

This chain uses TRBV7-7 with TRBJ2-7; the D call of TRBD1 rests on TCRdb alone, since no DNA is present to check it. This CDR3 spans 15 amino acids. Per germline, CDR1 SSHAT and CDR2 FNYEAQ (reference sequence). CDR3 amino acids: CASSPGTGGAYEQYF.

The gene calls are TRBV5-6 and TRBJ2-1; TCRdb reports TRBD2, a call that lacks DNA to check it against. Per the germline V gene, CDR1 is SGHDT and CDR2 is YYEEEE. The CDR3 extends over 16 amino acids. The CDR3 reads CASSFLRGQGGTEQFF.

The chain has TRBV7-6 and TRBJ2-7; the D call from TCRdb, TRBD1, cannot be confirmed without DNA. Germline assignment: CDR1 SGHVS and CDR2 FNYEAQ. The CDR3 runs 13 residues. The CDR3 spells CASTQGAFYEQYF.

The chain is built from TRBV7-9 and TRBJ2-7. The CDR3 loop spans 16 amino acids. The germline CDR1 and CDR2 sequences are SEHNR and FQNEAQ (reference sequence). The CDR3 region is CASSTPFDRTSYEQYF.

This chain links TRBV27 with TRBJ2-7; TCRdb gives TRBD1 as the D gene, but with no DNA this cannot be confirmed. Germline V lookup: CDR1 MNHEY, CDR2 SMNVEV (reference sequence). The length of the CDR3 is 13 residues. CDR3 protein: CASSPEGGYEQYF.

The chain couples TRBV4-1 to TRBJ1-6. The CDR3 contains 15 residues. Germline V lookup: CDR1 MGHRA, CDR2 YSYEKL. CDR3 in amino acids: CASSQEAGGNSPLHF.

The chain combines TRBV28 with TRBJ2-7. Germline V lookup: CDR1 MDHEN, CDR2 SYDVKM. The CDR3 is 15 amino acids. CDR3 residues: CASSLMPGSSYEQYF.

This chain's CDR3 is CASSPGPGSYEQYF. V and J are TRBV5-1 and TRBJ2-7. The CDR3 consists of 14 residues. Germline V gives CDR1 SGHRS, CDR2 YFSETQ. Using reference TRBV5-1 and TRBJ2-7 for the parts outside the CDR3, the full variable domain is KAGVTQTPRYLIKTRGQQVTLSCSPISGHRSVSWYQQTPGQGLQFLFEYFSETQRNKGNFPGRFSGRQFSNSRSEMNVSTLELGDSALYLCASSPGPGSYEQYFGPGTRLTVT.

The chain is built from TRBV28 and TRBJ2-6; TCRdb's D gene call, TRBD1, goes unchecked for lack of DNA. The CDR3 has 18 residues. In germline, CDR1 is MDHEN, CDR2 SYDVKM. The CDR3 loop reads CASTPGPTLGAGANVLTF.

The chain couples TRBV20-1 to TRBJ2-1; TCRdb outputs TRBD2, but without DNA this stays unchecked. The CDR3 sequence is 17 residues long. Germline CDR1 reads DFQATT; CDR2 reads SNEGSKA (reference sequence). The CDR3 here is CSAGGPPKRELYNEQFF.

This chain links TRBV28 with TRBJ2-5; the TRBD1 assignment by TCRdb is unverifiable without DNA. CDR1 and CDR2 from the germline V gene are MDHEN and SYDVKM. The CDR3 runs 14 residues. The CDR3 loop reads CASSFRQNQETQYF.